This T cell receptor beta chain was recorded in a study of T-cell memory formation after mild COVID-19. The authors produced TCR alpha and TCR beta cDNA libraries with sample barcodes and UMIs by 5'RACE using constant-segment primers. Each CDR3 protein gets one entry after TCRdb re-called the 5' RACE reads with MiXCR. Here the sample spans some 250,000 distinct CDR3 sequences, 9.4% being singletons. Germline V lookup: CDR1 SGHAT, CDR2 FQNNGV. V lost 8 bases, J lost 0 bases, and 7 bases lay in between. The CDR3 is made up of 12 amino acids. The chain is built from TRBV11-2 and TRBJ2-5; D perhaps matches TRBD2 (6 bases). This clonotype was sampled from a young man who had mild COVID-19 (a few samples of this study predate the infection). Cell type and time point are not known. Sample: PBMCs or a T cell subset sorted from them (not recorded which). The CDR3 DNA sequence: TGTGCCAGCCGGGAGTACCAAGAGACCCAGTACTTC. Translating it yields CASREYQETQYF.